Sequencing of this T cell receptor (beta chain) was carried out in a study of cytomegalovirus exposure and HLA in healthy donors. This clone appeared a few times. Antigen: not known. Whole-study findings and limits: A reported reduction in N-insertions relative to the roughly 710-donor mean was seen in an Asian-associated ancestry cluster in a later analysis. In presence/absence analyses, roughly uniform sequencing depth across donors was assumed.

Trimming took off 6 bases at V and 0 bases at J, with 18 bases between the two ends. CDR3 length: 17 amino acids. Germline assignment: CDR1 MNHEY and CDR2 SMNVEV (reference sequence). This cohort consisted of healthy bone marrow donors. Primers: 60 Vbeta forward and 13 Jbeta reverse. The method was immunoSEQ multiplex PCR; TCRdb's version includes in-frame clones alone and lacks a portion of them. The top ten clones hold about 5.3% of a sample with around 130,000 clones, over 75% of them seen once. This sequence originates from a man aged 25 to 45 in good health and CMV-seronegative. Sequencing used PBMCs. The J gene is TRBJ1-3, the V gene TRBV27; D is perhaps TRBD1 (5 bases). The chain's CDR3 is CASRSVQGSLSGNTIYF. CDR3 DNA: TGTGCCAGCAGAAGTGTGCAGGGCTCCCTCTCTGGAAACACCATATATTTT.